This T cell receptor (beta chain) was recorded in a study of Ad26.COV2.S vaccination and SARS-CoV-2 variants. Specified treatment: over 15 received Ad26.COV2.S at low or high dose, single or two shots; roughly five received placebo; per-sample allocation not given. Samples came from day 63 after the first vaccine or placebo injection. This table comes from immunoSEQ multiplex PCR, and its TCRdb copy is limited to in-frame clones, with some not included. This table holds 350,000 to 500,000 clones, less than 95% found once. Per the germline V gene, CDR1 is SGHRS and CDR2 is YFSETQ. CDR3 size: 14 residues. V lost 1 base to trimming and J lost 2 bases, with 10 bases between them.

The receptor comes from a person between 18 and 65 years old who received the Ad26.COV2.S COVID-19 vaccine or a placebo. Sequenced here: peripheral blood, sampled in a trial of Ad26.COV2.S vaccine versus placebo. The chain recombines TRBV5-1 with TRBJ2-7; D may match TRBD1 or TRBD2 (5 bases each). The CDR3 bases are TGCGCCAGCAGCTTGAGACTGGGGGCCTACGAGCAGTACTTC. This gives the protein CASSLRLGAYEQYF.